This passage covers 10 T cell receptor beta chains from one sample sequenced in a study of blood T cell repertoires in COVID-19. Sequencing was performed with immunoSEQ multiplex PCR; in TCRdb, only in-frame clones are kept and a portion is missing. Of roughly 230,000 clones in the sample, just under 90% were seen once. The sequencing sample was made of PBMCs or T cells enriched from blood (not recorded which). The source of these receptors is a woman aged 25 to 39 with acute COVID-19.

The chain has TRBV5-1 and TRBJ2-5, with 7 bases lining up with TRBD1. The V segment lost 2 bases and the J segment 2 bases; nucleotides outside the gene matches: 9. This CDR3 has 16 amino acids. The germline CDR1 and CDR2 sequences are SGHRS and YFSETQ. CDR3 nucleotide sequence: TGCGCCAGCAGCTTAACCCCCGGGACAGCTCAAGAGACCCAGTACTTC. It is translated as CASSLTPGTAQETQYF.

The chain couples TRBV27 to TRBJ2-7; TRBD1 agrees at 7 bases. Germline loops: CDR1 MNHEY, CDR2 SMNVEV (reference sequence). The trim removed 3 bases at V and 2 bases at J, leaving 4 bases unmatched. CDR3 length equals 14 residues. For the CDR3, the DNA is TGTGCCAGCAGTTTCGGACAGGTAACCTACGAGCAGTACTTC. Protein product: CASSFGQVTYEQYF.

The rearrangement links TRBV3-1 (or the pseudogene TRBV3-2) to TRBJ2-5; 13 nucleotides agree with TRBD2. Trimming took 3 bases from V and 7 from J; bases not matched to a gene: 14. The germline V gene has CDR1 LGHDT and CDR2 YNNKEL (reference sequence). The CDR3 loop spans 18 amino acids. The CDR3 sequence is CASSHPPETSGGSGTQYF. The DNA for the CDR3 is TGTGCCAGCAGCCACCCCCCCGAGACTAGCGGGGGGTCCGGGACCCAGTACTTC.

This clone is a singleton in its sample. V usage is TRBV2 and J usage is TRBJ1-1; D is possibly TRBD1 (5 bases). Germline lookup yields CDR1 SNHLY and CDR2 FYNNEI. The CDR3 loop spans 17 amino acids. V lost 6 bases and J 4 bases, leaving 24 bases between the germline ends. CDR3 residues: CASSELKPGPGGTEAFF. In DNA, the CDR3 is TGTGCCAGCAGCGAACTCAAACCGGGACCGGGAGGCACTGAAGCTTTCTTT.

This clone was counted a single time. The V and J genes are TRBV21-1 and TRBJ2-4; whether TRBD1, the table's D call, matches the DNA was not checked. TRBV21-1 is given as a pseudogene. The CDR3 contains 20 residues. CDR3 residues: CASSKKCQGARGVTKNIQYF. DNA for the CDR3: TGTGCCAGCAGCAAAAAATGTCAGGGGGCGCGTGGAGTCACCAAAAACATTCAGTACTTC.

The J gene is TRBJ2-1, the V gene TRBV9; TRBD1 matches at 9 bases. The V gene's germline CDR1 is SGDLS and CDR2 YYNGEE. The V segment lost 0 bases and the J segment 1 base; nucleotides outside the gene matches: 5. The CDR3 sequence is 17 residues long. CDR3 sequence: CASSVGAGTGSYNEQFF. The DNA of the CDR3 is TGTGCCAGCAGCGTAGGAGCGGGGACAGGGTCCTACAATGAGCAGTTCTTC.

The chain carries TRBV19 and TRBJ1-5; D remains ambiguous. Germline values: CDR1 LNHDA, CDR2 SQIVND (reference sequence). This CDR3 spans 15 amino acids. V was clipped by 6 bases and J by 6 bases, with 18 bases between them. The chain's CDR3 is CASSNTGEEGQPQHF. The CDR3 DNA reads as TGTGCCAGTAGCAATACCGGGGAGGAAGGTCAGCCCCAGCATTTT.

This chain joins TRBV2 and TRBJ2-3; 10 nucleotides line up with TRBD2. The V and J ends lost 2 bases and 2 bases, in that order; junction bases with no gene match: 4. This CDR3 has 16 amino acids. Germline loops: CDR1 SNHLY, CDR2 FYNNEI. CDR3 residues: CASSERTSGSTDTQYF. For the CDR3, the DNA is TGTGCCAGCAGTGAACGGACTAGCGGTTCCACAGATACGCAGTATTTT.

The genes are TRBV9 and TRBJ2-7; TRBD1 is a possible D gene (6 bases). The length of the CDR3 is 14 residues. V lost 2 bases and J 0 bases, leaving 9 bases between the germline ends. Germline CDR1 SGDLS, CDR2 YYNGEE. The CDR3 bases are TGTGCCAGCAGCGTGGGGGCCGACTCCTACGAGCAGTACTTC. Translating gives CASSVGADSYEQYF.

This clone has only one observation. The J gene is TRBJ2-5, the V gene TRBV20-1; 8 nucleotides agree with TRBD2. The CDR3 is 15 residues long. CDR1 and CDR2 from the germline V gene are DFQATT and SNEGSKA (reference sequence). Trimming at V came to 3 bases and at J to 6 bases, leaving 12 bases not matched to a gene. CDR3: CSASSGTRTGKTQYF. In nucleotides, the CDR3 is TGCAGTGCTAGTTCCGGGACTAGGACCGGGAAGACCCAGTACTTC.